The clone carrying this T cell receptor (beta chain) was observed at least ten times. The data were obtained in a study of T cells in Graves' hyperthyroidism and ophthalmopathy. RNA transcripts were the template for amplifying TCR beta CDR3 regions. HTBI primers drove first-round RT-PCR of the TCR CDR3. TCRdb reanalysed the multiplex PCR reads using MiXCR and keeps one entry per CDR3 protein. The sample includes 500,000 to 750,000 distinct CDR3 sequences, 13% to 15% seen only once; the top ten take about 6.6%. V shed 1 base, J shed 4 bases, and the junction held 12 bases outside the gene matches. The CDR3 is 17 amino acids. CDR1 and CDR2 (germline): MNHEY, SVGAGI.

The source is a young woman with Graves' ophthalmopathy. The chain is built from TRBV6-5 and TRBJ1-1; the match to TRBD1 covers 7 bases. Sequencing used blood. CDR3 sequence: CASSYFLGTALGTEAFF. The CDR3, as DNA: TGTGCCAGCAGTTACTTCCTCGGGACAGCCTTAGGCACTGAAGCTTTCTTT.